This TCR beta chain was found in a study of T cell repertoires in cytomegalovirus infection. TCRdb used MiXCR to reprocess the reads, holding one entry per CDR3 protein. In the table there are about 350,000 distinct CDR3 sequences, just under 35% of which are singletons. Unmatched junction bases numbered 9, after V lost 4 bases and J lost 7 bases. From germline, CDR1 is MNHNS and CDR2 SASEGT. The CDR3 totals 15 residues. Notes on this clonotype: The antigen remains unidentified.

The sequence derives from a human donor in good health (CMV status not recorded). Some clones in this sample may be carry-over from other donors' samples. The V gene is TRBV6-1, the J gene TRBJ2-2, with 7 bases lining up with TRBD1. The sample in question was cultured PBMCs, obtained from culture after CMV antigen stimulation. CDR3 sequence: CASSAFQGVHGELFF. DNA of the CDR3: TGTGCCAGCAGTGCATTCCAGGGGGTACACGGGGAGCTGTTTTTT.